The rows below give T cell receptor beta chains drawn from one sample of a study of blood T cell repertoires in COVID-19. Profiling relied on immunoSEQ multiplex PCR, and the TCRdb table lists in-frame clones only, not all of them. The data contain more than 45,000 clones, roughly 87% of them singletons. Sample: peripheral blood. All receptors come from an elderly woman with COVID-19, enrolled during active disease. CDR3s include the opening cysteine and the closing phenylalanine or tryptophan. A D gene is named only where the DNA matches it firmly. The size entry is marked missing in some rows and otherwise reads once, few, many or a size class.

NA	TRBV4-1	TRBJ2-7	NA	TGCGCCAGCAGCCTACGACAGGACGAGGGAGAGCAGTACTTC	CASSLRQDEGEQYF
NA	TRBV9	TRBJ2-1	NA	TGTGCCAGCAGCTTCAGAGGGGGGGAGGCCTACAATGAGCAGTTCTTC	CASSFRGGEAYNEQFF
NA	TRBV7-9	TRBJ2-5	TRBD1	TGTGCCAGCAGCCCCGGGACAGCCTCCCGGGAGACCCAGTACTTC	CASSPGTASRETQYF
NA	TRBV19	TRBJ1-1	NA	TGTGCCAGTAGAACCGGGACAACGAACACTGAAGCTTTCTTT	CASRTGTTNTEAFF
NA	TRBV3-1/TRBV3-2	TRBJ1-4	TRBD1	TGTGCCAGCAGCCAAGTCGTAGGGGGCAGGGGGGAACTGTTTTTT	CASSQVVGGRGELFF
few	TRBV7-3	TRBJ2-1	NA	TGTGCCAGCAGCTTAGGGGACACCGCCTCGCAGTTCTTC	CASSLGDTASQFF
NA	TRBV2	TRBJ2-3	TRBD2	TGTGCCAGCAGGGGTGAACTAGCGGGGGGGAGCACAGATACGCAGTATTTT	CASRGELAGGSTDTQYF
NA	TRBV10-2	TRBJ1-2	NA	TGCGCCAGCAGCCTGACAGAGAACTATGGCTACACCTTC	CASSLTENYGYTF
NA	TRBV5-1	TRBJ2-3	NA	TGCGCCAGCAGCCCAAGCACAGATACGCAGTATTTT	CASSPSTDTQYF
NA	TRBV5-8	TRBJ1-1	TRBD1	TGTGCCAGCAGCATAGACAGGGGCCACACTGAAGCTTTCTTT	CASSIDRGHTEAFF
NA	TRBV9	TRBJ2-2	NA	TGTGCCAGCAGCGTAGGGGGGCGGATGACCGGGGAGCTGTTTTTT	CASSVGGRMTGELFF
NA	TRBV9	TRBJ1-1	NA	TGTGCCAGCAGCGTAGCGGGTTACGACACTGAAGCTTTCTTT	CASSVAGYDTEAFF
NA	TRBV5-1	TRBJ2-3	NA	TGCGCCAGCAGCTCTGGAGAGATCACAGATACGCAGTATTTT	CASSSGEITDTQYF
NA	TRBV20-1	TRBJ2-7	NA	TGCAGTGCCAATCAGGGGGGGCAGTACTTC	CSANQGGQYF
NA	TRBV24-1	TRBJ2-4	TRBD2	TGTGCCACCAGTGATCCCCGGGAGGGGCAGCACATTCAGTACTTC	CATSDPREGQHIQYF
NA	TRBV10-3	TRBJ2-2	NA	TGTGCCATCAGAACGGGGAGGGGGACCGGGGAGCTGTTTTTT	CAIRTGRGTGELFF
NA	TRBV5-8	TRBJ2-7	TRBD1	TGTGCCAGCAGCCCTTGGACAGGGGTCGTCTACGAGCAGTACTTC	CASSPWTGVVYEQYF